This TCR beta chain was recorded in a study of shared clonotypes between healthy human individuals. Data came from immunoSEQ multiplex PCR; TCRdb stores just in-frame clones and leaves some out. The sample yields about half a million clones, approximately 82% seen once. The sample holds a few counts of this clone. This CDR3 is built from 12 residues. In germline, CDR1 is GTSNPN, CDR2 SVGIG (reference sequence). V was shortened by 4 bases and J by 5 bases, with 11 bases between the two germline ends. The genes are TRBV30 and TRBJ1-1; D remains ambiguous. The sequenced material came from PBMCs. The sequence was obtained from a woman aged 40-49 years in good health. Some clones in this sample may be carry-over from other donors' samples. The CDR3 here is CAWMALGTEAFF. CDR3 nucleotides: TGTGCCTGGATGGCGCTGGGGACTGAAGCTTTCTTT.